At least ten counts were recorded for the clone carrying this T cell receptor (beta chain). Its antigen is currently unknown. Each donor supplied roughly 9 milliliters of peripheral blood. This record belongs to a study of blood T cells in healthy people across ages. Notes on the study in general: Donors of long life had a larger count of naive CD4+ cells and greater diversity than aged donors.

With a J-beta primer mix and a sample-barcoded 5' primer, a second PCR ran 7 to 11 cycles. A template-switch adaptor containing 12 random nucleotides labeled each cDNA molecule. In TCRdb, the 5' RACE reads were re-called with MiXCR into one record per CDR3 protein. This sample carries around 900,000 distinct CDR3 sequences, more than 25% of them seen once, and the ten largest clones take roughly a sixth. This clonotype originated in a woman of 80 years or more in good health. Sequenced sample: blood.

DNA of the CDR3: TGCGCCAGCAGCTTGGGTGGGAGGATAAATCAGCCCCAGCATTTT. This encodes CASSLGGRINQPQHF. This chain links TRBV5-1 with TRBJ1-5; no clear D gene. V was clipped by 0 bases and J by 4 bases, with 11 bases between them. Per germline, CDR1 SGHRS and CDR2 YFSETQ. CDR3 length equals 15 residues.